The entry that follows covers one T cell receptor (beta chain) sequence. This sample was taken from a study of CD8+ T cells in alopecia areata. Germline CDR1 and CDR2: MNHNS and SASEGT. Trimming removed 1 base from V and 2 bases from J, with 8 bases in between. The CDR3 consists of 14 residues. The authors extracted RNA and reverse transcribed it into cDNA as the sequencing template. Produced via immunoSEQ multiplex PCR; TCRdb's table is partial and in-frame only. The sample yields 140,000 or so clones, around 51% seen once. Peripheral blood, together with lesional scalp punch biopsies, was collected from alopecia areata patients.

The receptor comes from a human donor with alopecia areata. This sequence joins TRBV6-1 and TRBJ2-5; D unclear. Sequenced here: CD4+ T cells sorted from blood, sampled at week 0. The CDR3 is CASSEGPLQETQYF. The CDR3 DNA follows: TGTGCCAGCAGTGAAGGACCCCTACAAGAGACCCAGTACTTC.